These 13 T cell receptor beta chains share one sample of origin, sequenced in a study of cytomegalovirus exposure and HLA in healthy donors. A multiplex PCR was run with 60 Vbeta primers and 13 Jbeta primers. Libraries were prepared by immunoSEQ multiplex PCR; TCRdb keeps only in-frame clonotypes and omits some of them. The sample lists some 150,000 clones, 64% occurring once. Sequenced material: PBMCs. These receptors were taken from a woman between 40 and 50 years old in good health and CMV-seronegative.

The rearrangement uses TRBV6-6 and TRBJ2-5, with a weak D call TRBD1 (5 bases). V was shortened by 2 bases and J by 1 base, with 8 bases between the two germline ends. The CDR3 sequence is 14 residues long. Germline lookup yields CDR1 MNHNY and CDR2 SVGAGI (reference sequence). CDR3 coding DNA: TGTGCCAGCAGTTACCGGCAGGGCCAAGAGACCCAGTACTTC. Its protein is CASSYRQGQETQYF.

The genes are TRBV28 and TRBJ1-3, with TRBD1 as a possible D gene (5 bases). The CDR3 runs 17 residues. V lost 8 bases and J 0 bases, leaving 20 bases between the germline ends. Germline-derived CDR1 and CDR2 are MDHEN and SYDVKM. CDR3 residues: CASSPTGGTGSGNTIYF. In DNA, the CDR3 is TGTGCCAGCTCCCCAACAGGCGGAACGGGCTCTGGAAACACCATATATTTT.

The V call is TRBV28, the J call TRBJ1-2; TRBD1 matches at 9 bases. The V and J ends lost 8 bases and 6 bases, in that order; junction bases with no gene match: 7. The CDR3 loop spans 13 amino acids. The germline V gene encodes CDR1 MDHEN and CDR2 SYDVKM. CDR3 in DNA: TGTGCCAGCCTCCGGGACAGGGTACATGGCTACACCTTC. It encodes CASLRDRVHGYTF.

This clone was seen once. The V and J genes are TRBV19 and TRBJ2-6; D may be TRBD1 (5 bases). Germline V lookup: CDR1 LNHDA, CDR2 SQIVND (reference sequence). V was trimmed by 8 bases and J by 4 bases, leaving 18 bases between them. This CDR3 has 16 residues. The CDR3 DNA follows: TGTGCCAGTGCCCATCTCAGGGTCACAGGGGCCAACGTCCTGACTTTC. Encoded protein: CASAHLRVTGANVLTF.

This clone was observed a single time. CDR3 loop: CASSPRGGANYEQYF. The CDR3 DNA is TGTGCCAGCAGCCCCCGAGGCGGGGCGAACTACGAGCAGTACTTC. The genes are TRBV7-9 and TRBJ2-7; the D gene is possibly TRBD2 (6 bases). Trimming left V 5 bases short and J 3 bases short, with 17 bases between. The CDR3 length is 15 residues. Germline CDR1 reads SEHNR; CDR2 reads FQNEAQ (reference sequence).

This clone has a handful of counts. V usage is TRBV19 and J usage is TRBJ2-2; 11 bases are shared with TRBD2. The CDR3 is made up of 16 amino acids. Trimming at V came to 11 bases and at J to 7 bases, leaving 15 bases not matched to a gene. Germline assignment: CDR1 LNHDA and CDR2 SQIVND (reference sequence). The DNA for the CDR3 is TGTGCCTCCAAAGGAGGTAGCGGGGGGGCAAACGGGGAGCTGTTTTTT. Its translation is CASKGGSGGANGELFF.

The rearrangement links TRBV5-6 to TRBJ1-1; a possible D gene is TRBD1 (5 bases). Between the trimmed V and J ends, which lost 2 bases and 1 base, there was a span of 15 bases. Germline V gives CDR1 SGHDT, CDR2 YYEEEE. This CDR3 has 16 residues. The CDR3 reads CASSLPGLGGNTEAFF. CDR3 coding DNA: TGTGCCAGCAGCTTACCGGGACTCGGCGGGAACACTGAAGCTTTCTTT.

The DNA of the CDR3 is TGCGCCAGCAGCCAAGGCGAAACAGGGGCTTGGAACACTGAAGCTTTCTTT. It specifies CASSQGETGAWNTEAFF. The V gene is TRBV4-1, the J gene TRBJ1-1, with 7 bases matching TRBD1. Germline V gene data show CDR1 as MGHRA and CDR2 as YSYEKL. V lost 1 base and J lost 1; bases outside the gene matches: 9. The CDR3 length is 17 residues.

V gene TRBV4-2 combines with J gene TRBJ2-3, with 8 bases aligning to TRBD1. The CDR3 runs 16 residues. V trimming: 5 bases; J trimming: 5 bases; junction bases outside the gene matches: 12. Germline V gives CDR1 LGHNA, CDR2 YNFKEQ. CDR3 region: CASSSSQGAEGDTQYF. The CDR3 nucleotides read TGTGCCAGCAGCTCAAGCCAGGGGGCGGAAGGAGATACGCAGTATTTT.

This clone was seen a few times. This sequence joins TRBV9 and TRBJ2-5, with 7 bases fitting TRBD2. Germline CDR1 reads SGDLS; CDR2 reads YYNGEE. The junction had 5 bases not matched to a gene; V was cut back by 3 bases and J by 0 bases. This CDR3 is 15 amino acids long. The CDR3 coding sequence is TGTGCCAGCAGCGCAAAGCGGGGTTACCAAGAGACCCAGTACTTC. Translated: CASSAKRGYQETQYF.

This clone was observed a few times. The chain joins TRBV11-3 to TRBJ1-3, with D unresolved. From germline, CDR1 is SGHNT and CDR2 YENEEA. V was pared by 2 bases and J by 5 bases, with 7 bases between. There are 13 residues in the CDR3. The CDR3 is CASSLNSRNTIYF. The CDR3 region has the DNA TGTGCCAGCAGCTTAAATAGTCGAAACACCATATATTTT.

V usage is TRBV7-2 and J usage is TRBJ2-5; D is possibly TRBD1 (6 bases). V was pared by 1 base and J by 3 bases, with 9 bases between. CDR1 is SGHTA, CDR2 FQGNSA, per germline. The CDR3 sequence is 14 residues long. CDR3 sequence reads: CASSLGGHEETQYF. In DNA form, the CDR3 reads TGTGCCAGCAGCTTAGGGGGGCATGAAGAGACCCAGTACTTC.

The chain carries TRBV5-6 and TRBJ2-3; 11 nucleotides align to TRBD1. The J segment lost 9 bases and the V segment lost 4 bases, leaving 7 bases of the junction unmatched. Germline assignment: CDR1 SGHDT and CDR2 YYEEEE. The CDR3 loop spans 14 amino acids. Here the CDR3 DNA reads TGTGCCAGCAGCGGACAGGGGGCACTAGCGACGCAGTATTTT. It codes for CASSGQGALATQYF.